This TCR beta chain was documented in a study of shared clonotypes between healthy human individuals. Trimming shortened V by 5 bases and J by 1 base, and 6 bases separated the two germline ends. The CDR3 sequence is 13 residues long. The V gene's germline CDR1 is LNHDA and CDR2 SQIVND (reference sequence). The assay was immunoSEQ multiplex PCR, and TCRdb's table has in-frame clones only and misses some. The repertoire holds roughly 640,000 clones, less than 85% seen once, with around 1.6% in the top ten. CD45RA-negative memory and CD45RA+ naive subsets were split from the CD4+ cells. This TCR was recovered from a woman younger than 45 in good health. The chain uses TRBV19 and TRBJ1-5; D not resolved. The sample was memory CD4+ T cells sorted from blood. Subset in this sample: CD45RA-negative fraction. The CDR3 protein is CASSDTSNQPQHF. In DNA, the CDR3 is TGTGCCAGTAGTGACACCAGCAATCAGCCCCAGCATTTT.